What follows describes a single TCR beta chain. The antigen remains undetermined. The rectum was sampled with one to two pinch biopsies at colonoscopy. This specimen comes from a study of pediatric ulcerative colitis. Study findings and constraints: Compared with controls, ulcerative colitis showed greater blood-rectum clone sharing. No controls had the two rectal clonotypes shared by ulcerative colitis patients.

Clones were read by immunoSEQ multiplex PCR, and TCRdb kept only the in-frame ones, dropping some. The sample lists 36,000 or so clones, about three quarters occurring once. The sequenced material came from gut tissue. This receptor was identified in a boy between 10 and 17 years old with moderate ulcerative colitis.

CDR3 in DNA: TGTGCCAGCAGTGAACGGGGACTACCAAACAATGAGCAGTTCTTC. Translation: CASSERGLPNNEQFF. J is TRBJ2-1 and V is TRBV2; TRBD2 aligns across 7 bases. The ends lost 2 bases at V and 5 bases at J; junction bases unmatched: 6. CDR1 SNHLY and CDR2 FYNNEI come from the germline V gene. The CDR3 is 15 amino acids.